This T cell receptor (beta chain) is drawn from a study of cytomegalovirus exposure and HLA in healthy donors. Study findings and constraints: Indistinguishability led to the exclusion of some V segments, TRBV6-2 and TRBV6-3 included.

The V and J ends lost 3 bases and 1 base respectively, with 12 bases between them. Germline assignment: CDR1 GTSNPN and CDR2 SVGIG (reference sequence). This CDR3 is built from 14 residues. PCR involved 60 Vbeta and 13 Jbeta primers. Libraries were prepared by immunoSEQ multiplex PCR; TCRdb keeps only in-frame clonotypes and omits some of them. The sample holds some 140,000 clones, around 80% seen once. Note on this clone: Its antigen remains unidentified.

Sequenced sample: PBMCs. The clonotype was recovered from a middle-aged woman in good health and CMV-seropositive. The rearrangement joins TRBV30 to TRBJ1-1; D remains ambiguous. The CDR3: CAWRRGLGNTEAFF. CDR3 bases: TGTGCCTGGAGACGCGGCTTAGGGAACACTGAAGCTTTCTTT. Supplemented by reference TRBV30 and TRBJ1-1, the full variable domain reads SQTIHQWPATLVQPVGSPLSLECTVEGTSNPNLYWYRQAAGRGLQLLFYSVGIGQISSEVPQNLSASRPQDRQFILSSKKLLLSDSGFYLCAWRRGLGNTEAFFGQGTRLTVV.